This T cell receptor beta chain was identified in a study of CD8+ T cells in alopecia areata. Study-wide context: Twice daily, treated patients received 5 to 10 mg of oral tofacitinib. Study results and caveats: It was observed that many expanded lesional clones persisted in scalp and blood during tofacitinib.

As for this clone: Antigen unknown.

Extraction of RNA preceded its reverse transcription into cDNA, which served as the sequencing template. This table comes from immunoSEQ multiplex PCR, and its TCRdb copy is limited to in-frame clones, with some not included. In the table there are 60,000 to 85,000 clones, around 66% of which are singletons. Stated treatment: oral pan-JAK inhibitor, 5-10 mg twice daily. Patients with alopecia areata provided lesional scalp punch biopsies as well as peripheral blood. Trimming shortened V by 3 bases and J by 3 bases, and 9 bases separated the two germline ends. This CDR3 has 13 amino acids. Germline V gives CDR1 MNHEY, CDR2 SMNVEV (reference sequence).

This receptor was taken from a human donor with alopecia areata. Sequences were derived from CD8+ T cells sorted from blood, sampled at week 24, from a patient treated with tofacitinib. This chain uses TRBV27 with TRBJ2-7; possibly TRBD1 for D (6 bases). The CDR3 sequence is CASSFDRNYEQYF. The DNA of the CDR3 is TGTGCCAGCAGTTTTGACAGGAACTACGAGCAGTACTTC.